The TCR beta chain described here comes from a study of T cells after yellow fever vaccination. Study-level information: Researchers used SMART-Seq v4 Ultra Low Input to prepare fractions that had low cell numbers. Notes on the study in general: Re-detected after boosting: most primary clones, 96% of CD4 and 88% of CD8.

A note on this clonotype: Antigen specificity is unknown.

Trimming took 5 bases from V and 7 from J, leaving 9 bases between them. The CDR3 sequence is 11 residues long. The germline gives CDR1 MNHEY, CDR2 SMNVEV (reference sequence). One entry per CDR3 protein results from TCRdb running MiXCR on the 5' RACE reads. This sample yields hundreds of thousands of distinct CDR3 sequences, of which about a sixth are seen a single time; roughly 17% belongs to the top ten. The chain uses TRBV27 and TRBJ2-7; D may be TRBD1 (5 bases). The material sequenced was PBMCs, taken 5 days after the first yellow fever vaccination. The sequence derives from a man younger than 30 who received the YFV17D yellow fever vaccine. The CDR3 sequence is CASSHRQEQYF. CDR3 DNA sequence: TGTGCCAGCAGTCACAGACAGGAGCAGTACTTC.